This T cell receptor (beta chain) comes out of a study of T cells after yellow fever vaccination. Overall study findings and caveats: Compared with primary, the secondary response was weaker and peaked at day 5, not 15. The appearance of a small share of clonotypes in both CD4 and CD8 compartments was observed.

This clonotype was counted only a few times. What it binds is not known. UMIs were added to TCR cDNA along with a universal primer site when it was made by 5'RACE template switching. TCRdb re-derived calls from the 5' RACE reads in MiXCR, one entry per CDR3 protein. The sample lists 80,000 to 100,000 distinct CDR3 sequences; about 6% were seen once. V was trimmed by 6 bases and J by 4 bases, leaving 16 bases between them. The length of the CDR3 is 14 residues. Germline V gene data show CDR1 as SGHRS and CDR2 as YFSETQ. The input for sequencing was CD8+ T cells sorted from PBMCs, taken 10 days after the yellow fever booster vaccination. V and J are TRBV5-1 and TRBJ1-1, with TRBD1 as a possible D gene (6 bases). This sequence was found in a man aged 18 to 30 who received the YFV17D yellow fever vaccine. CDR3 region: CASNSRGGPTEAFF. The CDR3 nucleotides are TGCGCCAGCAACTCCAGGGGTGGGCCCACTGAAGCTTTCTTT.